The present T cell receptor (beta chain) was sequenced within a study of blood T cell repertoires in COVID-19. About the study: Researchers got acute and convalescent COVID-19 samples from the United States, Italy and Spain.

Adults between about 18 and 95 years of age took part from under 25 US areas. The CDR3 sequence is 15 residues long. V lost 3 bases to trimming and J lost 8 bases, with 16 bases between them. Germline V gives CDR1 MNHEY, CDR2 SVGAGI. As processed by the authors: By means of reference gene primer amplification, nucleated cell counts were estimated. Produced via immunoSEQ multiplex PCR; TCRdb's table is partial and in-frame only. V, J and clone size are taken as reported in that table, and D and trimming were inferred from the DNA itself. This table has 250,000 to 350,000 clones, 87% appearing once. The gene calls are TRBV6-5 and TRBJ1-4; a possible D gene is TRBD1 (6 bases). The TCR was taken from a woman younger than 35 who had recovered from COVID-19. Sample: PBMCs or T cells enriched from blood (not recorded which). The CDR3 DNA follows: TGTGCCAGCAGTTATGGGGGCCGGTTTCGGGAAAAACTGTTTTTT. This translates into CASSYGGRFREKLFF.